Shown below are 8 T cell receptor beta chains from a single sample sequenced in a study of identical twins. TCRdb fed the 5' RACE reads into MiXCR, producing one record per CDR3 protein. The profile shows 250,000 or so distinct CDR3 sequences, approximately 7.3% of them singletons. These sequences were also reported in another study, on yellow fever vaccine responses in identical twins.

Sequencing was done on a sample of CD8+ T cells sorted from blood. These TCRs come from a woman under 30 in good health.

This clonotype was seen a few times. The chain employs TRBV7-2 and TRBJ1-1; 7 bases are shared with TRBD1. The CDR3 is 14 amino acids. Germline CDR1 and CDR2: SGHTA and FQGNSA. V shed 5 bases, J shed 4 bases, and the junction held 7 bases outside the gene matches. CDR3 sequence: CASSETGFGTEAFF. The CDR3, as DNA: TGTGCCAGCAGCGAGACAGGGTTCGGCACTGAAGCTTTCTTT.

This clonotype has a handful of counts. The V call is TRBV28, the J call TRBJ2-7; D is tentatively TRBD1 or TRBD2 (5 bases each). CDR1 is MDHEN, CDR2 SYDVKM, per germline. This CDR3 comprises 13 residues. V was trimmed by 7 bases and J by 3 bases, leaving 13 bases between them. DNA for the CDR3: TGTGCCAGCACCCCAGAGGGGTTCTACGAGCAGTACTTC. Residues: CASTPEGFYEQYF.

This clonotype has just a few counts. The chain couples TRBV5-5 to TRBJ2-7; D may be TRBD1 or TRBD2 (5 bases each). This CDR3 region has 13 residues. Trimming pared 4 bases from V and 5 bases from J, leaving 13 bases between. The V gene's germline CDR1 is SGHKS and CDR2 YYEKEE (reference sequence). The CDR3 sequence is CASSATWGHEQYF. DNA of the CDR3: TGTGCCAGCAGCGCCACGTGGGGACACGAGCAGTACTTC.

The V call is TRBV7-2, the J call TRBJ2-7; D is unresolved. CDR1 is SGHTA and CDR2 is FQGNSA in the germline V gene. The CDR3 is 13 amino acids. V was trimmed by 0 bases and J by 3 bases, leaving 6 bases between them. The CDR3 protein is CASSLAMSYEQYV. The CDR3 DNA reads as TGTGCCAGCAGCTTAGCCATGAGCTACGAGCAGTACGTC.

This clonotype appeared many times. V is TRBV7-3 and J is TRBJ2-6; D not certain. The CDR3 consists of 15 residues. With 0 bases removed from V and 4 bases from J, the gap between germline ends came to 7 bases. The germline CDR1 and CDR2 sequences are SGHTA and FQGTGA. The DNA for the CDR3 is TGTGCCAGCAGCTTAACATCCGGAGGGGCCAACGTCCTGACTTTC. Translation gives CASSLTSGGANVLTF.

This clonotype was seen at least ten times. The CDR3 coding sequence is TGCGCCAGCAGCTTGCCCCGGGACAGGGAGAACCATGAGCAGTTCTTC. Its translation: CASSLPRDRENHEQFF. The chain joins TRBV5-1 to TRBJ2-1; 9 positions agree with TRBD1. Germline assignment: CDR1 SGHRS and CDR2 YFSETQ. The CDR3 spans 16 residues. V was pared by 1 base and J by 8 bases, with 10 bases of the junction left unmatched.

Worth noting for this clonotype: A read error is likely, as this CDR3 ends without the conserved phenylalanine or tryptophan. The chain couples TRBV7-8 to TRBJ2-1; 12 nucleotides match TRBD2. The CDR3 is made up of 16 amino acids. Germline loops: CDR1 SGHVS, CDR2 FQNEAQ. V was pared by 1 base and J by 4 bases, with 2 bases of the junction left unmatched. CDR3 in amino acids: CASSLGGTSGYNEQFY. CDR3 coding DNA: TGTGCCAGCAGCTTAGGAGGGACTAGCGGGTACAATGAGCAGTTCTAC.

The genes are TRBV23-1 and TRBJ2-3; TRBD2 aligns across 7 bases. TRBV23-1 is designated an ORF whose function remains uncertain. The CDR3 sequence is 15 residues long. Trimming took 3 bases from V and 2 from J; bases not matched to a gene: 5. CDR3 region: CASSHASGLTDTQYF. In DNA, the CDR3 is TGCGCCAGCAGTCATGCTAGCGGACTCACAGATACGCAGTATTTT.